The present entry profiles one T cell receptor (beta chain) with its context. This clone has only one observation. Its antigen is not yet known. The record has no base qualities; no much larger clone is one base away. The Qiagen DNeasy kit was used to extract genomic DNA both from unsorted PBMCs and from the negatively selected CD4+ and CD8+ fractions. Using primers that anneal to V and J segments, immunoSEQ multiplex PCR amplified the TCR beta CDR3 regions. A synthetic immune receptor repertoire was used to minimize amplification bias, and remaining bias was computationally removed after sequencing. For the original study's pipeline: Custom Python scripts were used to quantify repertoire diversity as the Shannon entropy index. Unsorted, CD4+ and CD8+ repertoires were analyzed separately, except for combined analyses in which CD4+ and CD8+ sequences were merged in silico. TCRdb limited this immuneACCESS table to in-frame rearrangements with V and J called. A share of clones is missing; checked studies link under half to unresolved V genes, and the rest is unexplained. That table gives V, J and clone size, and the DNA gave D and trimming. The sample table shows some 5,400 clones, and roughly 90% are seen once. 20% to 25% of the sample is taken by the ten largest.

The germline ends are 15 bases apart after V is trimmed by 3 bases and J by 7 bases. The CDR3 holds 14 amino acids from the cysteine to the phenylalanine. The kept DNA is CDR3 alone, 42 bases in frame from the first base. The CDR1 and CDR2 encoded by the germline V gene are MNHNS and SASEGT. This specimen comes from a study of PD-1 blockade in classical Hodgkin lymphoma (dated by TCRdb to 2020 to 2022). Regarding the research as a whole: To define a peripheral blood immune signature of response to PD-1 blockade in classical Hodgkin lymphoma, the study combined TCR beta sequencing with CyTOF.

On the study overall, not on this receptor specifically: Baseline TCR diversity was reported to be lower in newly diagnosed patients than in healthy donors, and even lower in relapsed/refractory patients. The study was limited to a single clinical trial cohort, and causes of repertoire differences, possibly disease activity or prior therapy, remained undefined.

Sample time point, as interpreted from the label and publication: newly diagnosed, previously untreated cHL patient sample. A Miltenyi CD8+ T cell isolation kit was used for magnetic negative selection to purify CD8+ T cells from thawed PBMCs. To serve as a comparison group for the relapsed/refractory trial patients, PBMCs were sequenced from patients with newly diagnosed, previously untreated classical Hodgkin lymphoma. Peripheral blood was collected in 8 mL Vacutainer Cell Preparation Tubes, from which PBMCs were isolated by centrifugation and then cryopreserved. Purified CD4+ and CD8+ fractions were generated only in cases for which an additional PBMC sample was available. Magnetically labelled cells were depleted on LS columns in a quadroMACS separator, and the flow-through was collected as the purified fraction.

The source is a human donor with classical Hodgkin lymphoma. The material sequenced was CD8+ T cells from blood. The V and J segments used are TRBV6-1 and TRBJ1-1, and TRBD1 may be the D gene, going by 5 matching bases. The base sequence is TGTGCCAGCAGTGAGGAAGGGGCTCCGAATGAAGCTTTCTTT. Translated, this gives CASSEEGAPNEAFF.